The 2 T cell receptor beta chains below were found in one sample sequenced in a study of blood T cell repertoires in COVID-19 (dated by TCRdb to the early 2020s). The library was generated by the immunoSEQ multiplex PCR assay. TCRdb re-hosts the immuneACCESS table, in-frame sequences only. Its copies lack some clones; in the studies checked, an unresolved V gene accounts for under half of them, and the cause for the rest is not known. Present in this sample are fewer than 250,000 clones, roughly 91% of which were seen just once. The ten largest clones add up to around 7% of the sample. Sample: PBMCs or T cells enriched from blood (not recorded which). These receptors came from a man aged 25 to 40 in a cohort exposed to, infected with or recovered from COVID-19 (not recorded which).

The rearrangement links TRBV4-3 to TRBJ2-1, with D possibly matching TRBD2 (5 bases). The CDR3 spans 17 residues. V was trimmed by 0 bases and J by 3 bases, leaving 15 bases between them. Germline V gives CDR1 LGHNA, CDR2 YSLEER. This chain's CDR3 is CASSQDDAGTLYNEQFF. The CDR3 DNA reads TGCGCCAGCAGCCAAGATGATGCGGGCACACTCTACAATGAGCAGTTCTTC.

V is TRBV3-1 (or the pseudogene TRBV3-2) and J is TRBJ1-2; D not resolved. V gave up 3 bases and J gave up 0 bases, with 20 bases separating them. CDR1 LGHDT and CDR2 YNNKEL come from the germline V gene (reference sequence). There are 18 residues in the CDR3. Here the CDR3 reads CASSHHGRRRAANYGYTF. CDR3 sequence (DNA): TGTGCCAGCAGCCACCATGGTCGAAGGAGGGCCGCTAACTATGGCTACACCTTC.